The T cell receptor beta chain described here comes from a study of blood T cell repertoires in COVID-19 (dated by TCRdb to about 2020). Background on the whole study: The collaborator samples originated in the United States, Italy and Spain and spanned the acute and convalescent phases of COVID-19. Where HLA class I and class II types were available, the types were taken from metadata supplied by the sample provider, not from assay-based typing. The material from the prospective study consisted of cDNA or gDNA derived from T cells, B-cell-depleted T cells, or PBMCs. The repertoires were made available in a free public database intended to serve as a resource for research on the immune response to SARS-CoV-2. Samples were obtained from the ongoing ImmuneRACE study (first 160 participants) and from 1,254 subjects provided by 6 global collaborators. Nearly every sample came with metadata listing a de-identified subject ID, COVID-19 status, age in years and sex. The dataset comprised deeply sampled blood TCRbeta repertoires from subjects exposed to, actively infected with, or recovered from COVID-19.

There are 14 amino acids in the CDR3, from cysteine to phenylalanine inclusive. Only the CDR3 part of the read is kept: 42 bases, read in frame from the first base. V is pared back by 3 bases and J by 5 bases, with 13 bases lying between the germline termini. The germline V gene (reference sequence) specifies LGHDT as CDR1 and YNNKEL as CDR2. TCRbeta CDR3 regions were amplified from genomic DNA by means of the immunoSEQ Assay, a bias-controlled multiplex PCR. On the authors' methods: Nucleated cell counts per sample were estimated from amplification of reference gene primers within the assay. Sequence reads were collapsed and filtered to measure the absolute abundance of every unique TCRbeta CDR3 rearrangement. For each sample, productive Simpson clonality was calculated by taking the square root of Simpson's diversity index across productive rearrangements. Entries here come from immuneACCESS through TCRdb and include only in-frame sequences with V and J called. Some clones fail to appear in such tables; in the studies checked, an unresolved V gene covers under half of the shortfall, and the cause of the remainder is unknown. That table gives V, J and clone size, and the DNA gave D and trimming. For this sample there are about 360,000 clones; 86% appear just once. The ten largest clones take up roughly 7.2% of the sample.

What the research found in general, with its limitations: How much clinical and demographic metadata was included differed by source and by participant, and the metadata was provided uncurated.

A remark on this clone: The antigen it recognizes is unknown. It has no much larger one-base neighbor in the sample; base qualities were not kept.

In Seattle, one collaborating source enrolled patients while the infection was active and tracked those patients longitudinally over the course of disease. Collaborating institutions collected whole blood in K2EDTA tubes following their own protocols. For TCRbeta analysis, collaborator samples were shipped as frozen whole blood, as isolated PBMCs, or as DNA extracted from either sample type. The sequenced material came from peripheral blood. The sequence was collected from a woman aged 55-70 years with COVID-19, enrolled during active disease. The chain couples TRBV3-1 (or the pseudogene TRBV3-2) to TRBJ1-2; the D gene identity is not certain. The nucleotide sequence is given as TGTGCCAGCAGCCAGAGGACTGGGGAGTATGGCTACACCTTC. It specifies CASSQRTGEYGYTF.